This is a list of T cell receptor beta chains from one sample in a study of long-term antiretroviral therapy in people with HIV. The protocol was immunoSEQ multiplex PCR, while the TCRdb copy is restricted to in-frame clones and leaves out a portion. The sample holds under 20,000 clones, 79% seen once. The specimen comprised unsorted PBMCs, sampled at the start of antiretroviral therapy, before treatment. These receptor sequences come from a man in his late teens or twenties with HIV. CDR3s include the opening cysteine and the closing phenylalanine or tryptophan. A D gene is named only where the DNA matches it firmly. Size is omitted from some rows. Given values are once, few, many or a class for expanded clones.

CDR3nt	CDR3aa	len	d_gene	abundance	v_gene	j_gene
TGTGCCAGCAGTGTAACTGGACAGTTCAATGAGCAGTTCTTC	CASSVTGQFNEQFF	14	NA	NA	TRBV6-1	TRBJ2-1
TGTGCCAGCAGTTTATTGGGGGGGGGTAACTACGAGCAGTACTTC	CASSLLGGGNYEQYF	15	TRBD2	NA	TRBV28	TRBJ2-7
TGCAGCGCTCGGGACAGCGCGCAGGGCGGGTATGGCTACACCTTC	CSARDSAQGGYGYTF	15	TRBD1	once	TRBV29-1	TRBJ1-2
TGCGCCAGCAGCCAAGATCTTCTTTACGAGCAGTACTTC	CASSQDLLYEQYF	13	NA	few	TRBV4-3	TRBJ2-7
TGCAGCGTTGAAAGGAGGTTGAGAACCGGGACTAGCGGGACCGAGCAGTTCTTC	CSVERRLRTGTSGTEQFF	18	TRBD2	NA	TRBV29-1	TRBJ2-1
TGTGCCAGCAGTTTTCGAGGGGCGAACACTGAAGCTTTCTTT	CASSFRGANTEAFF	14	NA	NA	TRBV28	TRBJ1-1
TGTGCCAGTAGCGGGACAGGGGCCGGGGAGCTGTTTTTT	CASSGTGAGELFF	13	TRBD1	few	TRBV19	TRBJ2-2
TGTGCCAGCAGAGGGAGCCAGGAGACAGATACGCAGTATTTT	CASRGSQETDTQYF	14	NA	once	TRBV6-5	TRBJ2-3
TGTGCCAGCAGTAGTGGCGGGAGTGTCTACGAGCAGTACTTC	CASSSGGSVYEQYF	14	TRBD2	NA	TRBV5-6	TRBJ2-7
TGTGCCAGCAGTAGCGGAGGGGAGCTGTTTTTT	CASSSGGELFF	11	NA	NA	TRBV27	TRBJ2-2
TGTGCCAGCAGCGCCGGGACTAGCGGAAACTACGAGCAGTACTTC	CASSAGTSGNYEQYF	15	TRBD2	NA	TRBV9	TRBJ2-7
TGTGCCATCAGTGTGGACTCCTCTACCTACGAGCAGTACTTC	CAISVDSSTYEQYF	14	NA	medium-sized	TRBV10-3	TRBJ2-7
TGCGCCAGCAGCCAAGATCTAGCGGGAGGGCCAGATACGCAGTATTTT	CASSQDLAGGPDTQYF	16	TRBD2	NA	TRBV4-3	TRBJ2-3
TGCGCCAGCAGCCAAATGACAGGGACAGGACTCACCGGGGAGCTGTTTTTT	CASSQMTGTGLTGELFF	17	TRBD1	NA	TRBV4-3	TRBJ2-2
TGCGCCAGCAGCCAAGAGCTGAACACTGAAGCTTTCTTT	CASSQELNTEAFF	13	NA	NA	TRBV4-3	TRBJ1-1
TGCGCCAGCAGCCAAGAAGCTTGGGGAGCGAACACTGAAGCTTTCTTT	CASSQEAWGANTEAFF	16	NA	NA	TRBV4-3	TRBJ1-1
TGTGCCAGCAGCGTAGAACTGAACACTGAAGCTTTCTTT	CASSVELNTEAFF	13	NA	NA	TRBV9	TRBJ1-1
TGTGCCACCAGCAGTACAGGGTTGGGGTTTCGGAATCAGCCCCAGCATTTT	CATSSTGLGFRNQPQHF	17	NA	NA	TRBV15	TRBJ1-5
TGTGCCTGGAGCGAAACTTACAATGAGCAGTTCTTC	CAWSETYNEQFF	12	NA	NA	TRBV30	TRBJ2-1
TGTGCCAGCAGCTTAACGGGCATGAACACTGAAGCTTTCTTT	CASSLTGMNTEAFF	14	NA	NA	TRBV7-2	TRBJ1-1
TGTGCCAGCTCACAAGGGGTTAAAGAGACCCAGTACTTC	CASSQGVKETQYF	13	NA	NA	TRBV18	TRBJ2-5
TGTGCCAGCAGTGCGGGACACCACTACAATGAGCAGTTCTTC	CASSAGHHYNEQFF	14	NA	NA	TRBV27	TRBJ2-1
TGTGCCAGCAGCTTAGGCGTCGGCACGGAGCAGTACTTC	CASSLGVGTEQYF	13	NA	NA	TRBV7-9	TRBJ2-7
TGCGCCAGCATCGGCGGCGCGAACACCGGGGAGCTGTTTTTT	CASIGGANTGELFF	14	NA	NA	TRBV10-2	TRBJ2-2
TGTGCCAGCAGTTTCGGGACAGGAAACTATGGCTACACCTTC	CASSFGTGNYGYTF	14	TRBD1	NA	TRBV28	TRBJ1-2
TGTGCCAGTATCGACCGACGGCATAGCAATCAGCCCCAGCATTTT	CASIDRRHSNQPQHF	15	NA	NA	TRBV19	TRBJ1-5
TGTGCCAGCAACAGGTACGGGAGTACAGATACGCAGTATTTT	CASNRYGSTDTQYF	14	NA	NA	TRBV2	TRBJ2-3
TGTGCCAGCAGTGAACTTGGGGACTATAGCAATCAGCCCCAGCATTTT	CASSELGDYSNQPQHF	16	NA	few	TRBV27	TRBJ1-5
TGTGCCAGCAGTTACAGGGTTCGGAATCAGCCCCAGCATTTT	CASSYRVRNQPQHF	14	NA	NA	TRBV28	TRBJ1-5
TGTGCCAGTAGTATGGGGCGGACAACCACAGATACGCAGTATTTT	CASSMGRTTTDTQYF	15	NA	NA	TRBV19	TRBJ2-3
TGTGCCAGCAGTTTATGGGGTGACTACTACAATGAGCAGTTCTTC	CASSLWGDYYNEQFF	15	NA	NA	TRBV27	TRBJ2-1
TGTGCCTGGAGTTTGGGGACAGTGGGGAAACTGTTTTTT	CAWSLGTVGKLFF	13	TRBD1	once	TRBV30	TRBJ1-4
TGTGCCAGCAGTCCGGGCCCCAGGGATACCGGGGAGCTGTTTTTT	CASSPGPRDTGELFF	15	NA	NA	TRBV5-6	TRBJ2-2
TGTGCCAGCAGCTCCCTCCCCTACGAGCAGTACTTC	CASSSLPYEQYF	12	NA	NA	TRBV13	TRBJ2-7
TGTGCCAGCAGCCTACAGGCTGGTCCCACCGGGGAGCTGTTTTTT	CASSLQAGPTGELFF	15	NA	NA	TRBV14	TRBJ2-2
TGTGCCAGCAGCTTAGACAAGTTAACAACTAATGAAAAACTGTTTTTT	CASSLDKLTTNEKLFF	16	NA	NA	TRBV7-9	TRBJ1-4
TGTGCCAGCTCACCAGACAGGGATGGCTACACCTTC	CASSPDRDGYTF	12	TRBD1	NA	TRBV18	TRBJ1-2
TGTGCCAGCAGCCCTAAGGGCGGTTTGGAGACCCAGTACTTC	CASSPKGGLETQYF	14	NA	few	TRBV7-4	TRBJ2-5
TGTGCCAGCAGCCCCGGGGACTCTAGCACAGATACGCAGTATTTT	CASSPGDSSTDTQYF	15	NA	NA	TRBV11-3	TRBJ2-3
TGTGCCAGCAGCTTCTGGACTAGCGGGAAACCAGATACGCAGTATTTT	CASSFWTSGKPDTQYF	16	TRBD2	NA	TRBV7-9	TRBJ2-3
TGTGCCAGCAGTTTAATTCCCTTCGACAGGGGAAAGGACAATGAGCAGTTCTTC	CASSLIPFDRGKDNEQFF	18	TRBD1	NA	TRBV28	TRBJ2-1
TGTGCCAGCAGTAAACAGGACGCTGTCAATGAGCAGTTCTTC	CASSKQDAVNEQFF	14	NA	NA	TRBV27	TRBJ2-1
TGTGCCAGCAGCACTTTTCAGCCCCAGCATTTT	CASSTFQPQHF	11	NA	few	TRBV28	TRBJ1-5
TGTGCCAGCAGCGTCTTACAGGGTGGCGGGGAGCTGTTTTTT	CASSVLQGGGELFF	14	NA	NA	TRBV27	TRBJ2-2
TGTGCCAGCAGCTTTACAGCCTCCTACGAGCAGTACTTC	CASSFTASYEQYF	13	NA	NA	TRBV5-5	TRBJ2-7
TGTGCCAGCAGCCAGCAGGACAGGTTCGTTGAAGCTTTCTTT	CASSQQDRFVEAFF	14	TRBD1	NA	TRBV5-6	TRBJ1-1
TGTGCCAGTAGTATATCCGGGGGAGTAGGGGAGCAGTACTTC	CASSISGGVGEQYF	14	NA	NA	TRBV19	TRBJ2-7
TGCGCCAGCAGTGAGCCTGTTACTAGCGGGAGCGTCGGGGAGCTGTTTTTT	CASSEPVTSGSVGELFF	17	TRBD2	NA	TRBV10-2	TRBJ2-2
TGTGCCAGTAGGGGACCTGGGAACTCTGGGGCCAACGTCCTGACTTTC	CASRGPGNSGANVLTF	16	NA	NA	TRBV19	TRBJ2-6
TGCAGCGTTGTTAGGGAGGTTTACAATGAGCAGTTCTTC	CSVVREVYNEQFF	13	NA	NA	TRBV29-1	TRBJ2-1
TGTGCCAGCAGCTTAGAAGGGGGAGAGACCCAGTACTTC	CASSLEGGETQYF	13	NA	once	TRBV11-3	TRBJ2-5
TGTGCCAGCAGCCAAACAGGAGGGTTCACAGATACGCAGTATTTT	CASSQTGGFTDTQYF	15	NA	NA	TRBV14	TRBJ2-3
TGTGCCAGTAGTTTCCAGGGTATCTTAAGCTCTGGGGCCAACGTCCTGACTTTC	CASSFQGILSSGANVLTF	18	NA	NA	TRBV19	TRBJ2-6